This entry concerns a single T cell receptor (beta chain). The entry originates in a study of blood T cell repertoires in COVID-19. Here immunoSEQ multiplex PCR was the method, and the copy in TCRdb shows in-frame clones only, minus some. The repertoire includes approximately 300,000 clones, more than 75% of them detected once, and around 1.5% sits in the top ten. This TCR was sampled from a woman in her forties or fifties with acute or convalescent COVID-19. The source material was peripheral blood.

CDR3: CASSPGGYNEKLFF. The DNA for the CDR3 is TGTGCCAGCAGCCCGGGGGGGTATAATGAAAAACTGTTTTTT. The chain has TRBV7-9 and TRBJ1-4; tentatively, D is TRBD1 (5 bases). The V gene's germline CDR1 is SEHNR and CDR2 FQNEAQ (reference sequence). V was cut by 5 bases and J by 4 bases, with 11 bases left in between. The CDR3 is 14 amino acids.